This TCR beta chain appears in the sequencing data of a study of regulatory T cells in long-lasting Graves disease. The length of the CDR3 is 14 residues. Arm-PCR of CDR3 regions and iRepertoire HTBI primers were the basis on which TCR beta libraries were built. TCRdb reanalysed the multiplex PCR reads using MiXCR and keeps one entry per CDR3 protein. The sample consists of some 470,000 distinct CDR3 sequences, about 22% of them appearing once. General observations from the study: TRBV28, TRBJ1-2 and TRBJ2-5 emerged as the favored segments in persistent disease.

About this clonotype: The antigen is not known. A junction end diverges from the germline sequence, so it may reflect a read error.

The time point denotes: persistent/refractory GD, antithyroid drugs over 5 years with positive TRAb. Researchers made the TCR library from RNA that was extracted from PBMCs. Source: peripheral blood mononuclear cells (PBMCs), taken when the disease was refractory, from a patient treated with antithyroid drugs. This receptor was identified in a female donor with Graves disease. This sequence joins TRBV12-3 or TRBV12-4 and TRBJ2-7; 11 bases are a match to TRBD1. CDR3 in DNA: TGTGCCAGCAGTCCCGGGACAGGGGGGTACGAGCAGTGCTTC. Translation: CASSPGTGGYEQCF.